The 4 T cell receptor beta chains below were found in one sample sequenced in a study of early T cells in non-severe SARS-CoV-2 infection. TCRdb reprocessed the 5' RACE reads via MiXCR and lists one record per CDR3 protein. The profile shows 48,000 or so distinct CDR3 sequences, 6.2% of them singletons. Material: whole blood, obtained at baseline. The receptors were sampled from an adult who was a healthcare worker with PCR-confirmed SARS-CoV-2 infection or an uninfected control (not recorded which).

This clonotype was observed a few times. V gene TRBV29-1 combines with J gene TRBJ2-1; D could derive from TRBD1 or TRBD2 (5 bases each). V lost 4 bases and J lost 6, with 13 bases in between. The germline V gene has CDR1 SQVTM and CDR2 ANQGSEA. The CDR3 covers 13 residues. CDR3 sequence reads: CSVGSGGSNEQFF. The CDR3 DNA follows: TGCAGCGTTGGGAGTGGGGGATCCAATGAGCAGTTCTTC.

In its sample, this clonotype was seen many times. The gene calls are TRBV20-1 and TRBJ2-1, with 7 bases identical to TRBD2. The CDR3 runs 14 residues. Germline-derived CDR1 and CDR2 are DFQATT and SNEGSKA (reference sequence). The V and J ends lost 2 bases and 3 bases, in that order; junction bases with no gene match: 4. The CDR3 sequence is CSARPGLLYNEQFF. In DNA form, the CDR3 reads TGCAGTGCTAGACCGGGACTACTCTACAATGAGCAGTTCTTC.

The chain carries TRBV6-1 and TRBJ2-7; D ambiguous. Germline V gene sequence: CDR1 MNHNS, CDR2 SASEGT. CDR3 length: 14 amino acids. Trimming stripped 8 bases from V and 2 bases from J, with 16 bases between. The CDR3 sequence: CASSTLFGAYEQYF. The CDR3 nucleotides are TGTGCCAGCTCGACCCTATTCGGTGCCTACGAGCAGTACTTC.

The chain couples TRBV20-1 to TRBJ1-5; no clear D. The V gene lost 3 bases and the J gene lost 6 bases, with 12 bases spanning the gap. Germline V CDR1 and CDR2: DFQATT, SNEGSKA (reference sequence). This CDR3 region has 13 residues. CDR3 residues: CSASSGESQPQHF. Here the CDR3 DNA reads TGCAGTGCTAGCTCGGGTGAGTCTCAGCCCCAGCATTTT.